This paragraph covers one T cell receptor beta chain sequence. Its antigen is not known. Germline V CDR1 and CDR2: MNHNY, SVGAGI (reference sequence). The CDR3 is made up of 13 amino acids. This sample is part of a study of blood T cells in healthy people across ages. Findings of the study overall: The study found more naive CD4+ cells and higher diversity in long-lived than aged donors.

PCR was performed a second time for roughly 7 to 12 cycles using a sample-barcoded 5' primer and a J-beta primer mix. Each of the cDNA molecules was tagged by a template-switch adaptor with 12 random nucleotides. TCRdb passed the 5' RACE reads through MiXCR, listing each CDR3 protein once. The table lists around 990,000 distinct CDR3 sequences, about 23% of them singletons. Another study also made use of these data, one on T cells of mothers and their children.

This clonotype was sampled from a girl aged 2-10 years in good health. The genes are TRBV6-6 and TRBJ2-5, with a possible D match to TRBD2 (6 bases). The J call is in doubt because the DNA end fits TRBJ2-7 better. The sequenced sample was blood. As DNA, the CDR3 is TGTGCCAGCAAGGAGGGTGGCGGCTACGAGCAGTACTTC. Protein: CASKEGGGYEQYF.